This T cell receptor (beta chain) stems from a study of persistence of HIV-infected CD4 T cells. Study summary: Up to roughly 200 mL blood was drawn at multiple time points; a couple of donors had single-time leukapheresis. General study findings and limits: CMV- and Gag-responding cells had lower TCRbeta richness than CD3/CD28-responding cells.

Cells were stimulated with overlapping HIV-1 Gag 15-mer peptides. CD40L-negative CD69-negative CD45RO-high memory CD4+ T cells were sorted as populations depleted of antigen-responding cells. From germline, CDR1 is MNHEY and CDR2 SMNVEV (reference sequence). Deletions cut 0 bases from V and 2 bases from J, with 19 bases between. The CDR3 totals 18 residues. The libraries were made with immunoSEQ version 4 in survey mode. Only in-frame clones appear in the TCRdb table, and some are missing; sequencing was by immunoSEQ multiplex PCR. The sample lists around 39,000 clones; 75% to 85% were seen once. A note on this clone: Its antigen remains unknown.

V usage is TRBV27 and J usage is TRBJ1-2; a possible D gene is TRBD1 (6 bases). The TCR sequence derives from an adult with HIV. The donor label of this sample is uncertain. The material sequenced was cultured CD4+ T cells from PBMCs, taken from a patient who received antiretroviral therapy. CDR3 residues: CASSLSRSGVGGNYGYTF. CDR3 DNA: TGTGCCAGCAGTTTATCGAGGTCTGGGGTAGGGGGAAACTATGGCTACACCTTC.